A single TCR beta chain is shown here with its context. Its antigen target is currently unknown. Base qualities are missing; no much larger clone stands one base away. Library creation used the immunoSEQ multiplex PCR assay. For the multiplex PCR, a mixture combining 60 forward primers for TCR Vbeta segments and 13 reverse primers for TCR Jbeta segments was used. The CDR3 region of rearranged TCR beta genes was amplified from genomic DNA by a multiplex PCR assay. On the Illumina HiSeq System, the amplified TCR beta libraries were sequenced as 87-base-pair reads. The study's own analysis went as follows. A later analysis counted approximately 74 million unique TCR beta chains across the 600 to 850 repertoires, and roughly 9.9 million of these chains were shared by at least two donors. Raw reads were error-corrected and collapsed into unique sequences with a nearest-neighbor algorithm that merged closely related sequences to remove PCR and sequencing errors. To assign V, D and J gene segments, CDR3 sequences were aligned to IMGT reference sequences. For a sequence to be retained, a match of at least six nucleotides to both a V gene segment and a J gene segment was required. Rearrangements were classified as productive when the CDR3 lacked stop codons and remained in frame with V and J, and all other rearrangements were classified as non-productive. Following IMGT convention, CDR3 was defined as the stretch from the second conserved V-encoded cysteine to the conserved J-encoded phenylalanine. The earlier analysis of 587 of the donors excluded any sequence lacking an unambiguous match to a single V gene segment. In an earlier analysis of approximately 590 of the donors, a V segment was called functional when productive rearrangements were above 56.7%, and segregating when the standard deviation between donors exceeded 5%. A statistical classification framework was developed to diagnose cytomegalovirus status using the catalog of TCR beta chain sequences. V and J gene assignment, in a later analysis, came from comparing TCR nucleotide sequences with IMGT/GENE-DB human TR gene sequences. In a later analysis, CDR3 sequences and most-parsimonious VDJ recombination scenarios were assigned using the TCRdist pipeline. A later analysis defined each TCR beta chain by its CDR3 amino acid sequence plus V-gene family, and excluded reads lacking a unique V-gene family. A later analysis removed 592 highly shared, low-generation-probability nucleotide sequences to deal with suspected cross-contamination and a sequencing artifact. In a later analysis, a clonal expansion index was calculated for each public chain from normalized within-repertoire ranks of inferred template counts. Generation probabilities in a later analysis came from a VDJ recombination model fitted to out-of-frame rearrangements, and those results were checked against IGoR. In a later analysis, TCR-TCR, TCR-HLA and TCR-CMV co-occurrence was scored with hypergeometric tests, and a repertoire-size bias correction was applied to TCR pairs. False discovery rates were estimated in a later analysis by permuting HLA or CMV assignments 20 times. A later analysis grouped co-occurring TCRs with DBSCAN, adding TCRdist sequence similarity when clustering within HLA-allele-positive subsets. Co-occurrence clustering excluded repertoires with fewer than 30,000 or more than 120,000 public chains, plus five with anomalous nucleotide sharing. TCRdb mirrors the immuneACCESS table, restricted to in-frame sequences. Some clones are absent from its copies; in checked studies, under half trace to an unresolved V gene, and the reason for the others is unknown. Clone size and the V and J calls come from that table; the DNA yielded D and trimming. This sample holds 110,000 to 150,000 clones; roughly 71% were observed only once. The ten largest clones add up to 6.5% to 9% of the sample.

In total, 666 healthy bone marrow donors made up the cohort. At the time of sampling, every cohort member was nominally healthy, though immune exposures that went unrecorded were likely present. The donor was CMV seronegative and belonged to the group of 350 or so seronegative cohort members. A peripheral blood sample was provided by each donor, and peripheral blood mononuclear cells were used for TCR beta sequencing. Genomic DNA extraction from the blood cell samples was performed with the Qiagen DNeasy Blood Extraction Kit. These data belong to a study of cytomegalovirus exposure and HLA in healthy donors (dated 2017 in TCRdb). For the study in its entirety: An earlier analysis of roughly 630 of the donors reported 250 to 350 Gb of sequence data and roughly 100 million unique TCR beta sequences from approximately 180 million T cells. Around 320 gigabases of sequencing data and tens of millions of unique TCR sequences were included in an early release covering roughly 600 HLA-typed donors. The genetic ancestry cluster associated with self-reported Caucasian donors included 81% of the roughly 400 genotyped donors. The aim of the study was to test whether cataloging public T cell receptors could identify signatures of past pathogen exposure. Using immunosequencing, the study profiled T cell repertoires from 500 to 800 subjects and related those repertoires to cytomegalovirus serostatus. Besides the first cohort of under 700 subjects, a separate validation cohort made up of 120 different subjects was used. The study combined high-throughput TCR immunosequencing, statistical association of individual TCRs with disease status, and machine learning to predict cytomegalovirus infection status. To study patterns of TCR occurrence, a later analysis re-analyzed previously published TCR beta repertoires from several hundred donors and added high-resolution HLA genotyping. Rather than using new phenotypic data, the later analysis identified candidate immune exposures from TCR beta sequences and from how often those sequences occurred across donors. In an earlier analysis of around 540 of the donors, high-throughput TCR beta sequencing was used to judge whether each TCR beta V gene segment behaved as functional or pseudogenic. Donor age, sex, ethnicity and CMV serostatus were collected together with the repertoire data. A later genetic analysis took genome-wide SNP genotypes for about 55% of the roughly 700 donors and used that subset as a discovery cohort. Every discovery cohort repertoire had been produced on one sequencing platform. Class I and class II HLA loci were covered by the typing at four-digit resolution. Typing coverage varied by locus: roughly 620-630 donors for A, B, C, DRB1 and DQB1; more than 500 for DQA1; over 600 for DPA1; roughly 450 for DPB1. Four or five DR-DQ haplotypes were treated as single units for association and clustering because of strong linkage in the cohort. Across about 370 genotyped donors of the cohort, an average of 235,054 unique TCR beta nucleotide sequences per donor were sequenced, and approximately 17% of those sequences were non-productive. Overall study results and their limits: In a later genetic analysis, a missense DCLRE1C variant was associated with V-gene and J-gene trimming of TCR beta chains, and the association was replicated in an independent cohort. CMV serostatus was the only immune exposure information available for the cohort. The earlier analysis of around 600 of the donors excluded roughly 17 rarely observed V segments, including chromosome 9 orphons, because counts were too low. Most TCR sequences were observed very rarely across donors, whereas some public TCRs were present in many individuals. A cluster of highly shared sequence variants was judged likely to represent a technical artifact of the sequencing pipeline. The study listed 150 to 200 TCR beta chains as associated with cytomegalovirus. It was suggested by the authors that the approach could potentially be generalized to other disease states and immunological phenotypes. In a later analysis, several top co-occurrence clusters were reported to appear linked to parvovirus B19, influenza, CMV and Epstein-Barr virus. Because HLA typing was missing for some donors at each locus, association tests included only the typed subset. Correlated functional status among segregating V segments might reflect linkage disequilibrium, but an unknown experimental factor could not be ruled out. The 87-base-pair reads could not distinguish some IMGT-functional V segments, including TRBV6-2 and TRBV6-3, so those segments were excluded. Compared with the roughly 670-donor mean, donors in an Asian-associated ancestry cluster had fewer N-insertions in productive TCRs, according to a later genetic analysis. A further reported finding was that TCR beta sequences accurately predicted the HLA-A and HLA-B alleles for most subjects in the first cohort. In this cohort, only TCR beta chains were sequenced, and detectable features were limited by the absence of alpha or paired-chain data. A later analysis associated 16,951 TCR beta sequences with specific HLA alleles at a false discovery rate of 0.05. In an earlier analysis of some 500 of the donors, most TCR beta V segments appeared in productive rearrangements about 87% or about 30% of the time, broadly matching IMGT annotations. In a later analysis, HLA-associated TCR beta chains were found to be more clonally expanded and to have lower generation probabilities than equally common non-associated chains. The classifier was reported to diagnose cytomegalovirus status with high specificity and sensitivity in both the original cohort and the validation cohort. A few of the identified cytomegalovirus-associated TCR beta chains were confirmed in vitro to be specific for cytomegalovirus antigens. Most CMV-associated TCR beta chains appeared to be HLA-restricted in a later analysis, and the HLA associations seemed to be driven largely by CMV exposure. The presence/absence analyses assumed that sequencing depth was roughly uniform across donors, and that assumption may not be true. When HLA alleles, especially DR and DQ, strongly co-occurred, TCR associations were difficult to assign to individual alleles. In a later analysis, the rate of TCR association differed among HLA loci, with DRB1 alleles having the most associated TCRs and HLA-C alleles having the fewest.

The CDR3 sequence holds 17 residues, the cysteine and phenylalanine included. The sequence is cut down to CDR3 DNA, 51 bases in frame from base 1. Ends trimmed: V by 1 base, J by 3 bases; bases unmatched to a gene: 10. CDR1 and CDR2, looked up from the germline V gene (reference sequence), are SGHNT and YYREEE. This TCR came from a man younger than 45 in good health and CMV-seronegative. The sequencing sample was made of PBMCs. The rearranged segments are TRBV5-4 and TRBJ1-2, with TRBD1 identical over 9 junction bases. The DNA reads TGTGCCAGCAGCTTGTCTGGTACAGGGGGCGTTTACTATGGCTACACCTTC. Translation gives CASSLSGTGGVYYGYTF.